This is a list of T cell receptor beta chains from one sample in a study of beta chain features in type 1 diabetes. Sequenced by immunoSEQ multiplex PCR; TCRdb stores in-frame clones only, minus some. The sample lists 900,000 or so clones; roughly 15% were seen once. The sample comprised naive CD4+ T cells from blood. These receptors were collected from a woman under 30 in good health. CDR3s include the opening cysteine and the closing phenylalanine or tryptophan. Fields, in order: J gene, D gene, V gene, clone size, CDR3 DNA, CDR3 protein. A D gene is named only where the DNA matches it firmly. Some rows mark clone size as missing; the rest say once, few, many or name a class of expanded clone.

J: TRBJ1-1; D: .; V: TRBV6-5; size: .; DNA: TGTGCCAGCAGGGGGACACGACCGAACACTGAAGCTTTCTTT; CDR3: CASRGTRPNTEAFF
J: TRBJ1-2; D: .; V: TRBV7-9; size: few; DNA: TGTGCCAGCAGCCCCTGGGAGGCAGGGAACTATGGCTACACCTTC; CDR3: CASSPWEAGNYGYTF
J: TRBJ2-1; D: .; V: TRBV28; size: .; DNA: TGTGCCAGCCTTGGGCGGAACACTGGGTACAATGAGCAGTTCTTC; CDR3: CASLGRNTGYNEQFF
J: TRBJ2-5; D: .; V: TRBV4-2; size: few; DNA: TGTGCCAGCAGCCATTCCGACAAGGGGGAGACCCAGTACTTC; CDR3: CASSHSDKGETQYF
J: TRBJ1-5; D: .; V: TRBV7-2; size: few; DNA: TGTGCCAGCAGCTGGTCGACAGGAATAAATCAGCCCCAGCATTTT; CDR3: CASSWSTGINQPQHF
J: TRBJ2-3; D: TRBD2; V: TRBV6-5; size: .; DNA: TGTGCCAGCAGTTACTCGATGGCGGGAGGCACAGATACGCAGTATTTT; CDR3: CASSYSMAGGTDTQYF
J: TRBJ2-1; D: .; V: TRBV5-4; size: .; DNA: TGTGCCAGCAGCGCCTCCGGCTATGAGCAGTTCTTC; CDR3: CASSASGYEQFF
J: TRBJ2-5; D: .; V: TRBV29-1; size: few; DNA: TGCAGCGTTGAACAGGCGGGGGAGACCCAGTACTTC; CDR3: CSVEQAGETQYF
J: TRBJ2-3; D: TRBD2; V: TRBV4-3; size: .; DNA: TGCGCCAGCAGCCTAAAGAGCGGGAGTTCTTTTACGCAGTATTTT; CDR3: CASSLKSGSSFTQYF
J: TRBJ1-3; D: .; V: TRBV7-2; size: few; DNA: TGTGCCAGCAGCCCGCTACAGGGCTCTGGAAACACCATATATTTT; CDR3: CASSPLQGSGNTIYF
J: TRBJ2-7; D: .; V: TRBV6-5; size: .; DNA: TGTGCCAGCAGTTCCCCAGGGATCTCCTACGAGCAGTACTTC; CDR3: CASSSPGISYEQYF
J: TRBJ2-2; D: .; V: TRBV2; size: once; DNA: TGCGCCAGCAGTGGGTCCCGGGAGCTGTTTTTT; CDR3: CASSGSRELFF
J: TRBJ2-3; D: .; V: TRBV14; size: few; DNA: TGTGCCAGCAGCAAGGTAGATACGCAGTATTTT; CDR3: CASSKVDTQYF
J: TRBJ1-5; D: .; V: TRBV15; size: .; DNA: TGTGCCACCAGCAGACCTACTGTCCCCCGTTGGCCCCAGCATTTT; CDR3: CATSRPTVPRWPQHF
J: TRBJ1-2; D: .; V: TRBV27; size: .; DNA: TGTGCCAGCAGTTTATCCGGGAATCCGGCCGGCTATGGCTACACCTTC; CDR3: CASSLSGNPAGYGYTF
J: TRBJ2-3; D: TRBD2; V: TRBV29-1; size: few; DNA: TGCAGCGTTGAAGCTAGCGGGGGCACAGATACGCAGTATTTT; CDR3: CSVEASGGTDTQYF
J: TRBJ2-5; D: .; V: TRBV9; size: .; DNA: TGTGCCAGCAGCGTAGGACCCTTAGCGGAGAGGGGTGAAGAGACCCAGTACTTC; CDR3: CASSVGPLAERGEETQYF
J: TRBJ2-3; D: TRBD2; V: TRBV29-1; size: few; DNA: TGCAGCGTGACCCCCGGGACTAGCTCTAATACGCAGTATTTT; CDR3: CSVTPGTSSNTQYF
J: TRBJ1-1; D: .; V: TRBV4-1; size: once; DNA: TGCGCCAGCAGCTCCCGCAGGAACACTGAAGCTTTCTTT; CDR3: CASSSRRNTEAFF
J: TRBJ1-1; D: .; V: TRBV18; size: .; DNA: TGTGCCAGCTCACGGAACAGGGCGTCGGACACTGAAGCTTTCTTT; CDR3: CASSRNRASDTEAFF
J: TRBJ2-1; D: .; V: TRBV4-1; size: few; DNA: TGCGCCAGCAGCCAGGGAGCGAGCTCCTACAATGAGCAGTTCTTC; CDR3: CASSQGASSYNEQFF
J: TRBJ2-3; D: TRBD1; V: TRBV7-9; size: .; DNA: TGTGCCAGCAGCAGAGGGACAGGCGGAGATACGCAGTATTTT; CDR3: CASSRGTGGDTQYF
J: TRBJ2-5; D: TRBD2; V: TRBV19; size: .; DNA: TGTGCCACCTCGGGACTAGATTATAAAGAGACCCAGTACTTC; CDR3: CATSGLDYKETQYF
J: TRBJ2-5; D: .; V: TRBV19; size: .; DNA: TGTGCCAGTAGTACCGTGGCGGGGCAAGAGACCCAGTACTTC; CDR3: CASSTVAGQETQYF
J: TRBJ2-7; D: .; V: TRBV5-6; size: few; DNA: TGTGCCAGCAGCTTGAAACAGGGTTCCCCTCTCGAGCAGTACTTC; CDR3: CASSLKQGSPLEQYF
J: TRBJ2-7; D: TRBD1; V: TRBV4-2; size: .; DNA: TGTGCCAGCAGCCAAGCAGGGGGCCCCTCCTACGAGCAGTACTTC; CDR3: CASSQAGGPSYEQYF
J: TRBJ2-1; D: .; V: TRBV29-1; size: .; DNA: TGCAGCGTTGATCCAACGGATGAGCAGTTCTTC; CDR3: CSVDPTDEQFF
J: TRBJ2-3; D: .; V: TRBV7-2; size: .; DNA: TGTGCCAGCAGCTTAGCGAGACAGTCAGATACGCAGTATTTT; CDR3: CASSLARQSDTQYF
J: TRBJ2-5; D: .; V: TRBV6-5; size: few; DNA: TGTGCCACCAGGCAGGGGAGAGAGACCCAGTACTTC; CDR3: CATRQGRETQYF
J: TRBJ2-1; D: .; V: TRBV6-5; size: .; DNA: TGTGCCAGCAGCCTGATAGTAGGCAATGAGCAGTTCTTC; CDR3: CASSLIVGNEQFF
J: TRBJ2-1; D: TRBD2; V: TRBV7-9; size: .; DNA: TGTGCCAGCAGCTTACTAGGGAGACTAGCGGGAACCCACAATGAGCAGTTCTTC; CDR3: CASSLLGRLAGTHNEQFF
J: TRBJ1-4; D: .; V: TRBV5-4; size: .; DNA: TGTGCCAGCAGCTTTAGTTCTAATGAAAAACTGTTTTTT; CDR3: CASSFSSNEKLFF
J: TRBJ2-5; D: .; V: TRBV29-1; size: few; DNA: TGCAGCGTGCCCGGGATCGAACAAGAGACCCAGTACTTC; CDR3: CSVPGIEQETQYF
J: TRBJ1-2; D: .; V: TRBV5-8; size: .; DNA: TGTGCCAGCAGCTTGGCCTCATACTATGGCTACACCTTC; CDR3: CASSLASYYGYTF
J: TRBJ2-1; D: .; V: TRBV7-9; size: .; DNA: TGTGCCAGCAGCTTATCAGGGTCGCGATACAATGAGCAGTTCTTC; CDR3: CASSLSGSRYNEQFF
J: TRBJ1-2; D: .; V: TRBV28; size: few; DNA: TGTGCCAGCAGTCCCCCCGGGGTCTCTGGCTACACCTTC; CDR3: CASSPPGVSGYTF
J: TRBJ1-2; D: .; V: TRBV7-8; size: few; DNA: TGTGCCAGCAGCTTTAGCAGGGTTCCTAACTATGGCTACACCTTC; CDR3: CASSFSRVPNYGYTF
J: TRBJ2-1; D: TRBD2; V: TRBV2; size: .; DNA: TGTGCCAGCAGCCAAGCGGGAGGGCTAAGGTACAATGAGCAGTTCTTC; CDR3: CASSQAGGLRYNEQFF
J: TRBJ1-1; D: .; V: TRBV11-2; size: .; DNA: TGTGCCAGCAGCCATATCGGGGCGAACACTGAAGCTTTCTTT; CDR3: CASSHIGANTEAFF
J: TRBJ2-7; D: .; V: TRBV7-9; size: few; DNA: TGTGCCAGCAGCTTAGTTCCGAGCTCCTACGAGCAGTACTTC; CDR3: CASSLVPSSYEQYF